This T cell receptor beta chain comes out of a study of blood T cells in healthy people across ages. Turning to the study itself: About one barcoded TCR beta cDNA was captured per two T cells.

With regard to this clonotype: The antigen remains undetermined.

The CDR3 loop spans 14 amino acids. V shed 2 bases and J 5 bases; nucleotides not matched to a gene: 6. The germline V gene has CDR1 DFQATT and CDR2 SNEGSKA (reference sequence). Sample-barcoded 5' priming and a J-beta primer mix drove a second PCR of roughly 7 to 11 cycles. TCRdb re-called the 5' RACE reads with MiXCR, one entry per CDR3 protein. This table has over 1,500,000 distinct CDR3 sequences, roughly two fifths appearing once. Study outcomes and limitations: Roughly linear age-related decline in beta diversity appeared, significant by age 40. Diversity estimated from one million T cells was considered an underestimate.

Donation came from healthy Caucasian individuals in Russia who were aged roughly 6 to 95. The sample consisted of blood. This receptor was obtained from a human donor in good health. The chain is built from TRBV20-1 and TRBJ2-1; 7 bases are a match to TRBD2. Written as DNA, the CDR3 is TGCAGTGCTAGATCGCTAGCGGCCAACAATGAGCAGTTCTTC. It encodes CSARSLAANNEQFF.